This TCR beta chain was observed in a study of shared clonotypes between healthy human individuals. Per the study methods: Because ImmunoSEQ provided only junction sequences with no quality scores, the filtering differed. Here immunoSEQ multiplex PCR was the method, and the copy in TCRdb shows in-frame clones only, minus some. V, J and clone size reflect that table, while D and trimming were determined from the DNA. The sample comprises about 490,000 clones, about three quarters of which are singletons, and about an eighth rests with the top ten. The study, taken as a whole, reports: Sequencing depth was expected to affect clonotype sharing among donors.

V shed 5 bases, J shed 0 bases, and the junction held 6 bases outside the gene matches. The V gene's germline CDR1 is SGHTA and CDR2 FQGNSA. The CDR3 totals 15 residues. With regard to this clone: Its antigen remains unknown.

The sequencing input was PBMCs. The chain combines TRBV7-2 with TRBJ1-1, with TRBD1 matching 7 bases. The sequence came from a woman in her 40s in good health. Some clones in this sample may be carry-over from other donors' samples. CDR3 nucleotide sequence: TGTGCCAGCAGCCTGGGGACAGCCCTGAACACTGAAGCTTTCTTT. Amino acids: CASSLGTALNTEAFF.